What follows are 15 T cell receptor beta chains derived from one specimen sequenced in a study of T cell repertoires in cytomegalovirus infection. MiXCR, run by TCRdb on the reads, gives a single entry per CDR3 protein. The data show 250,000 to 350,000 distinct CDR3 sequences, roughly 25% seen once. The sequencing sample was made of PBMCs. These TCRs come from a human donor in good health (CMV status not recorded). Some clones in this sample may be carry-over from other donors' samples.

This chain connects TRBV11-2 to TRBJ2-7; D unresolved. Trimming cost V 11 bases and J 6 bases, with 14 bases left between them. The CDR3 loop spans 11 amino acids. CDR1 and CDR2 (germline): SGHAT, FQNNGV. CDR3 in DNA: TGTGCCGGCTCGCGAGGACCCGAGCAGTACTTC. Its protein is CAGSRGPEQYF.

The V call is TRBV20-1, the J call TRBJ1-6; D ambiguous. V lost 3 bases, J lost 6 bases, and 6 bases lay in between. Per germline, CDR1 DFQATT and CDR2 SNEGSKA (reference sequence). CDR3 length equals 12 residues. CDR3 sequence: CSASRRNSPLHF. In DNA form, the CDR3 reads TGCAGTGCTAGCCGGCGTAATTCACCCCTCCACTTT.

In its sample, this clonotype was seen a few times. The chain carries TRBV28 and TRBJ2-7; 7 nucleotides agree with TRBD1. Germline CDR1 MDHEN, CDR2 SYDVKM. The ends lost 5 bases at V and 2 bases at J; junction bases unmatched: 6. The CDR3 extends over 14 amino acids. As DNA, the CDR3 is TGTGCCAGCAGTCCCCAGGGGGTCGCCTACGAGCAGTACTTC. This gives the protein CASSPQGVAYEQYF.

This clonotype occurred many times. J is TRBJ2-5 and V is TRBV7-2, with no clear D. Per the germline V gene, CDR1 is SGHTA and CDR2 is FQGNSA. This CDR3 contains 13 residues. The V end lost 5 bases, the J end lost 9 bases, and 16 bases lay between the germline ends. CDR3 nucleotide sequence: TGTGCCAGCAGCCTTTCGACGGTTGGGTCCCAGTACTTC. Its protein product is CASSLSTVGSQYF.

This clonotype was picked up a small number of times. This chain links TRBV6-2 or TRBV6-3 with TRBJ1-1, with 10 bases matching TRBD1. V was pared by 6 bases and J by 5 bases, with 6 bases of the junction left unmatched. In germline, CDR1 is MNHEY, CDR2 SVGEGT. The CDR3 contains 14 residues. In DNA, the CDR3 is TGTGCCAGCAGGGGACAGGGGCTTAAAACTGAAGCTTTCTTT. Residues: CASRGQGLKTEAFF.

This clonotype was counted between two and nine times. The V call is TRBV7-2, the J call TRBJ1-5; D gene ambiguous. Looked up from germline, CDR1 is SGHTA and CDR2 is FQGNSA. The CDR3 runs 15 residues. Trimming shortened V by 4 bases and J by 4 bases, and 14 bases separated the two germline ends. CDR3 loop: CASSSGRQINQPQHF. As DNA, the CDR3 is TGTGCCAGCAGCTCCGGACGGCAAATAAATCAGCCCCAGCATTTT.

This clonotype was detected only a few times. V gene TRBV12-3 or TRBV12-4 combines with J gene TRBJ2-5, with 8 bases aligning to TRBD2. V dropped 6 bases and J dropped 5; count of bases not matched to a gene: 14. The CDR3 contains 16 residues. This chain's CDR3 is CASSPISGSRRETQYF. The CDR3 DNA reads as TGTGCCAGCAGCCCCATAAGCGGGAGCAGAAGGGAGACCCAGTACTTC.

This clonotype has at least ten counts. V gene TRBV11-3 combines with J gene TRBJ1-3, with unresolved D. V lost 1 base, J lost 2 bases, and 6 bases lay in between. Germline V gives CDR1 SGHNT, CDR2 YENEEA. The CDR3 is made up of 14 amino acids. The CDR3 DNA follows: TGTGCCAGCAGCTTAGGGGATCCTGGAAACACCATATATTTT. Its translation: CASSLGDPGNTIYF.

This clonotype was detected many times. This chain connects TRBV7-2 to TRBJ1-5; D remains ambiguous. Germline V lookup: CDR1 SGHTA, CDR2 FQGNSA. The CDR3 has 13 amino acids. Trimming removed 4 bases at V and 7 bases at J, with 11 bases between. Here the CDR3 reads CASSSRKVQPQHF. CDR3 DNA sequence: TGTGCCAGCAGCTCAAGAAAGGTCCAGCCCCAGCATTTT. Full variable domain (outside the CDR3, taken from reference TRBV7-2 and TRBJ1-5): GAGVSQSPSNKVTEKGKDVELRCDPISGHTALYWYRQSLGQGLEFLIYFQGNSAPDKSGLPSDRFSAERTGGSVSTLTIQRTQQEDSAVYLCASSSRKVQPQHFGDGTRLSIL.

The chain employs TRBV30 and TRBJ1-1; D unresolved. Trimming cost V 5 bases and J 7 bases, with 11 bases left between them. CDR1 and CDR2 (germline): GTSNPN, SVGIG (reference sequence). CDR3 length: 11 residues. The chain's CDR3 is CAWGRLSEAFF. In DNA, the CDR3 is TGTGCCTGGGGCCGTCTCAGTGAAGCTTTCTTT.

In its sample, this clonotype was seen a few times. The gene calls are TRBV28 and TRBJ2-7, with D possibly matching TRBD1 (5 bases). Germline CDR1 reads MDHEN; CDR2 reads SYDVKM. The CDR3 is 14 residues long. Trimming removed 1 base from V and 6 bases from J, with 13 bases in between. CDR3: CASSLYTQGGEQYF. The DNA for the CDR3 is TGTGCCAGCAGTTTATACACCCAGGGCGGCGAGCAGTACTTC.

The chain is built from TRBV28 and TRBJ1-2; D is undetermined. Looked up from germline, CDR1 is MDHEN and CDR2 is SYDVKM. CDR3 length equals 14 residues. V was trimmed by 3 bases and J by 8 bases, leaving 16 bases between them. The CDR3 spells CASSFAFRLGGYTF. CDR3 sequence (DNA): TGTGCCAGCAGTTTTGCGTTTCGGCTGGGAGGCTACACCTTC.

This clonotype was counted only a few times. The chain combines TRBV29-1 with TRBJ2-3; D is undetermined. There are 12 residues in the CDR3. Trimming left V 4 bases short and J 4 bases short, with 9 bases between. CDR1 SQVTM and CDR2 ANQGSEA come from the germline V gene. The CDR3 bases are TGCAGCGTTGTCCCTTTCGCAGATACGCAGTATTTT. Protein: CSVVPFADTQYF.

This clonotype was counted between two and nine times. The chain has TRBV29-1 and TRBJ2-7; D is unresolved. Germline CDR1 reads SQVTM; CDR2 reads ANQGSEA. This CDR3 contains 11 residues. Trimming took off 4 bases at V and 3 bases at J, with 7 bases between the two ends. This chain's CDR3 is CSVGQHYEQYF. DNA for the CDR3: TGCAGCGTTGGACAACACTACGAGCAGTACTTC.

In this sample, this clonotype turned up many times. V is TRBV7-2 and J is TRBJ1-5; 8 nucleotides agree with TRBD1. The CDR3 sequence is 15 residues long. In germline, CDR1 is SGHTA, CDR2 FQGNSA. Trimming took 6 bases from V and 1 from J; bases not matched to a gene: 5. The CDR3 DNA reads TGTGCCAGCAGAGCGGGACAGGCCAGCAATCAGCCCCAGCATTTT. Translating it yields CASRAGQASNQPQHF.